A single TCR beta chain is shown here with its context. Its antigen is currently unknown. The study separated CD4+ cells into CD45RA+ naive and CD45RA-negative memory subsets. CDR1 and CDR2 from the germline V gene are LGHNA and YSLEER. Trimming cost V 0 bases and J 7 bases; bases outside gene matches: 8. The CDR3 extends over 16 amino acids. Study processing details: Junction-only sequences produced by ImmunoSEQ had no quality scores, so filtering differed. This table comes from immunoSEQ multiplex PCR, and its TCRdb copy is limited to in-frame clones, with some not included. V and J calls and clone size are those listed in that table; D and trimming were worked out from the DNA. The sample lists approximately 2.5 million clones; roughly 93% were seen once. This entry belongs to a study of shared clonotypes between healthy human individuals. Study at large: Those who served as donors were a couple of women and a few men between the ages of 18 and 49. General study findings and limits: Only blood samples were collected, and tissue repertoires likely differ.

Input material: naive CD4+ T cells from PBMCs. Subset meaning: CD45RA+ positively selected. This receptor was obtained from a man between 18 and 29 years old in good health. Some clones in this sample may be carry-over from other donors' samples. This sequence joins TRBV4-3 and TRBJ1-4; 7 positions agree with TRBD1. The CDR3 protein is CASSQDRRQGGEKLFF. The CDR3 bases are TGCGCCAGCAGCCAAGACCGGAGACAGGGAGGTGAAAAACTGTTTTTT.